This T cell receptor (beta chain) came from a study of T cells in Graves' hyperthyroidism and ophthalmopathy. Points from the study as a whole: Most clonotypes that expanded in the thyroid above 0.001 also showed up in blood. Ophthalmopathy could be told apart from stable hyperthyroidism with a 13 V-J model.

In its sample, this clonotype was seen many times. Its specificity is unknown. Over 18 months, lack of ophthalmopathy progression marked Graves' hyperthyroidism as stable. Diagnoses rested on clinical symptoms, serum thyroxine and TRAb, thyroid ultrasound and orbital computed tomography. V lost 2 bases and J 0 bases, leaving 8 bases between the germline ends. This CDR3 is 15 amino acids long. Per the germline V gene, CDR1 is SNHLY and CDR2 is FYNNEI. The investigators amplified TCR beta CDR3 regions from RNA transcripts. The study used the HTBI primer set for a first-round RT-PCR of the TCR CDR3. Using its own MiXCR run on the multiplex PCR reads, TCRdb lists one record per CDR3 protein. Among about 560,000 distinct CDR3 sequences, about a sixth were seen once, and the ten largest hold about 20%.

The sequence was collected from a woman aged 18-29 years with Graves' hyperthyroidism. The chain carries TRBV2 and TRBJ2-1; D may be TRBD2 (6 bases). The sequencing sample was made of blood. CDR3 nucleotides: TGTGCCAGCAGTGAACGGGGGTTCTCCTACAATGAGCAGTTCTTC. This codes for CASSERGFSYNEQFF.